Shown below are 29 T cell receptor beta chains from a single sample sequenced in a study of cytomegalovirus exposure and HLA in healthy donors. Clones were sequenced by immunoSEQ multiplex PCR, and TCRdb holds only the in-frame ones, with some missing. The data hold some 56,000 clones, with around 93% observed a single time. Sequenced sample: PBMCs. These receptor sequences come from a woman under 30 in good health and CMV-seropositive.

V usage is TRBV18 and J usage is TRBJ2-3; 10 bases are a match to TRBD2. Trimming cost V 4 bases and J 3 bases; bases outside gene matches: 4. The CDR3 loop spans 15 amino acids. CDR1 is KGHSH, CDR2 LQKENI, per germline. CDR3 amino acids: CASSLGLAATDTQYF. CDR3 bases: TGTGCCAGCTCACTCGGACTAGCGGCTACAGATACGCAGTATTTT.

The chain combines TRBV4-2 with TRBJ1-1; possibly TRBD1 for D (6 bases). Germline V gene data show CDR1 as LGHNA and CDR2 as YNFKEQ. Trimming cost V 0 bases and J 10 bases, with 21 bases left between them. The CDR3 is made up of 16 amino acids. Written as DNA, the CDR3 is TGTGCCAGCAGCCAAGAGGGGAATAGGGGGGGACTGGGAGCTTTCTTT. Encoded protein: CASSQEGNRGGLGAFF.

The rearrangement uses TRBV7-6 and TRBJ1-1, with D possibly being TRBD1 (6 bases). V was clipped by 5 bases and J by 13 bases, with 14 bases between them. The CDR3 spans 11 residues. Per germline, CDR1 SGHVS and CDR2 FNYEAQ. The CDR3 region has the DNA TGTGCCAGCAGCCCCTACAGGGTGGTTTTCTTT. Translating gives CASSPYRVVFF. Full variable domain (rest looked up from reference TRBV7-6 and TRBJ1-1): GAGVSQSPRYKVTKRGQDVALRCDPISGHVSLYWYRQALGQGPEFLTYFNYEAQQDKSGLPNDRFSAERPEGSISTLTIQRTEQRDSAMYRCASSPYRVVFFGQGTRLTVV.

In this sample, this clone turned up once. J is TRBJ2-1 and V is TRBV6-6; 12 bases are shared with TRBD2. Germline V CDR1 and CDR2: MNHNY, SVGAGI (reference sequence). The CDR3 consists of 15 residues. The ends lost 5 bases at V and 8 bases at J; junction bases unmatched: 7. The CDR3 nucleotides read TGTGCCAGCAGTCCCCTAGCGGGGGGGCCGTATGAGCAGTTCTTC. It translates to CASSPLAGGPYEQFF.

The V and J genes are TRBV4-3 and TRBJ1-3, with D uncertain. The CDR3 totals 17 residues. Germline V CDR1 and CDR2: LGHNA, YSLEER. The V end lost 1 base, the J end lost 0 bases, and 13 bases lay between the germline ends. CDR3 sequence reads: CASSQAHYIDSGNTIYF. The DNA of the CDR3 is TGCGCCAGCAGCCAAGCCCATTACATTGACTCTGGAAACACCATATATTTT.

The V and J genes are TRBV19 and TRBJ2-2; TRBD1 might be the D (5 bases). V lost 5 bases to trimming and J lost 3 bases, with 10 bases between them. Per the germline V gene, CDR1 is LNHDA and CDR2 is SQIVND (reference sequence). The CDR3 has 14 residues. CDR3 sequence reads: CASSSGIDTGELFF. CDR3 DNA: TGTGCCAGTAGTTCAGGGATCGACACCGGGGAGCTGTTTTTT. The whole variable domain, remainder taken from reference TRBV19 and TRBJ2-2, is DGGITQSPKYLFRKEGQNVTLSCEQNLNHDAMYWYRQDPGQGLRLIYYSQIVNDFQKGDIAEGYSVSREKKESFPLTVTSAQKNPTAFYLCASSSGIDTGELFFGEGSRLTVL.

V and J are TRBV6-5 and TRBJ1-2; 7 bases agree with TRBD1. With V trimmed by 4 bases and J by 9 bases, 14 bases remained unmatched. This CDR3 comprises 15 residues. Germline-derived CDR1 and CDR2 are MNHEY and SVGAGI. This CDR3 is CASSSSLDRTSSYTF. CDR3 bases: TGTGCCAGCAGTTCCTCCTTGGACAGGACGTCTAGCTACACCTTC.

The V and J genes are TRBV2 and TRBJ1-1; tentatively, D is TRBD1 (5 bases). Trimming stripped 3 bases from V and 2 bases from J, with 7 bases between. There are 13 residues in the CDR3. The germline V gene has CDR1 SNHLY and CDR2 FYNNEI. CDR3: CASSDDSNTEAFF. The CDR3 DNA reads TGTGCCAGCAGTGACGACAGTAACACTGAAGCTTTCTTT.

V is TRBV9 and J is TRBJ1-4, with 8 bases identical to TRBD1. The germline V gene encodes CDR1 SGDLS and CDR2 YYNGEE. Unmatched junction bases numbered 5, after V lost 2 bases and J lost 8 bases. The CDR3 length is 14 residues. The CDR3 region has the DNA TGTGCCAGCAGCGTCGGACAGGGTCGCGAAAAACTGTTTTTT. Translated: CASSVGQGREKLFF.

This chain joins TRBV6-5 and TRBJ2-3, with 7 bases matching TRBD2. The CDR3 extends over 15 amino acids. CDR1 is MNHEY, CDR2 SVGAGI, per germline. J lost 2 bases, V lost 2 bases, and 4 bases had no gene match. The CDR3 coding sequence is TGTGCCAGCAGTTACGTGCGGGGGTACACAGATACGCAGTATTTT. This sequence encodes CASSYVRGYTDTQYF.

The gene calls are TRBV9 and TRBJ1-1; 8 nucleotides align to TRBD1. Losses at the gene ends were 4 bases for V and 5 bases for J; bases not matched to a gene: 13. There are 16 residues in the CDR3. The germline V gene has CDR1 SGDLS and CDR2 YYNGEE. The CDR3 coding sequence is TGTGCCAGCAGCCCACGGACAGGGTCAAATTTAACTGAAGCTTTCTTT. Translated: CASSPRTGSNLTEAFF.

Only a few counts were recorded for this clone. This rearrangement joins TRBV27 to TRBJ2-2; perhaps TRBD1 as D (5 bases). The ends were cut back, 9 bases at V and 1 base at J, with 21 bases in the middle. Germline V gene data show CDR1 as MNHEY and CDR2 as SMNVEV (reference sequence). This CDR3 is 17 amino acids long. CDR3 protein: CASKGRNLDRNTGELFF. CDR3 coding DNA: TGTGCCAGTAAAGGCCGCAATTTAGACAGGAACACCGGGGAGCTGTTTTTT.

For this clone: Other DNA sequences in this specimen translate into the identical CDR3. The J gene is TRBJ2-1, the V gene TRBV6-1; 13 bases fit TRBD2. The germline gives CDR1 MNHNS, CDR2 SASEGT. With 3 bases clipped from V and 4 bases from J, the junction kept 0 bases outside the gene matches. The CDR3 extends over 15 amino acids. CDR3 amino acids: CASSETSGGYNEQFF. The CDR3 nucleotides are TGTGCCAGCAGTGAGACTAGCGGGGGGTACAATGAGCAGTTCTTC.

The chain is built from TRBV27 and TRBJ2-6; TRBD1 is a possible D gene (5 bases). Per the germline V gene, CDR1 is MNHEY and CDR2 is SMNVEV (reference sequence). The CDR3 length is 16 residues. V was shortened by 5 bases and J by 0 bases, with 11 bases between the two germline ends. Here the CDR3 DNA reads TGTGCCAGCAGTCCACTCGACAGCTCTGGGGCCAACGTCCTGACTTTC. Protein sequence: CASSPLDSSGANVLTF.

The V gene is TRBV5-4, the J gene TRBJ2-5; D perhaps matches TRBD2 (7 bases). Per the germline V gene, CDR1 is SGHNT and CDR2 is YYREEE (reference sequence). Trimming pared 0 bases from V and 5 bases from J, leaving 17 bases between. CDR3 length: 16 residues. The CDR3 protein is CASSLVSGGAKETQYF. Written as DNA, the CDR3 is TGTGCCAGCAGCTTGGTATCGGGGGGCGCGAAGGAGACCCAGTACTTC.

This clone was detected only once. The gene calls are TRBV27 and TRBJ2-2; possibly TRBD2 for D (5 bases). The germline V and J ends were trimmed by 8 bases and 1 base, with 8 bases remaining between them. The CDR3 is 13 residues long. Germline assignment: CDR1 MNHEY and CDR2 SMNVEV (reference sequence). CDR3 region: CASGLQNTGELFF. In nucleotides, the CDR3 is TGTGCCAGCGGACTCCAGAACACCGGGGAGCTGTTTTTT.

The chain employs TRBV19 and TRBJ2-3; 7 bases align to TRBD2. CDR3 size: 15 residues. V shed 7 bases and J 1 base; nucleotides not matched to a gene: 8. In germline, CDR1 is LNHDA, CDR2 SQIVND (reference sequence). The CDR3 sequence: CASNGGGVRTDTQYF. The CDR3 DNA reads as TGTGCCAGTAATGGCGGGGGAGTCCGCACAGATACGCAGTATTTT.

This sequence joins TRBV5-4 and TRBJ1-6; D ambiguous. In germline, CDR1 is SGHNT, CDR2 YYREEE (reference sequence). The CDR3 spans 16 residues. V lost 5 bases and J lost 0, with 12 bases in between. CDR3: CASRAGHGSYNSPLHF. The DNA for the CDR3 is TGTGCCAGCAGGGCGGGCCATGGCTCCTATAATTCACCCCTCCACTTT.

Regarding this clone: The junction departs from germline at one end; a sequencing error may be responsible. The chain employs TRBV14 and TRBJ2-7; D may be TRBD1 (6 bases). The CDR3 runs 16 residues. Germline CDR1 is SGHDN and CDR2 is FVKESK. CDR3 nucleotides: TGTGCCAGCAGCGAAGAAGGAGACAGGCCCCCTTACGAGCAGTACTTC. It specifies CASSEEGDRPPYEQYF.

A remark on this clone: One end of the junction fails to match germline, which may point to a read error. The CDR3, as DNA: TGTGCCACCAGCCGAGATAGAGGGCAAGAGACCCAGTACTTC. Its translation: CATSRDRGQETQYF. The chain joins TRBV15 to TRBJ2-5, with D perhaps matching TRBD2 (5 bases). Germline lookup yields CDR1 LNHNV and CDR2 YYDKDF (reference sequence). CDR3 length equals 14 residues.

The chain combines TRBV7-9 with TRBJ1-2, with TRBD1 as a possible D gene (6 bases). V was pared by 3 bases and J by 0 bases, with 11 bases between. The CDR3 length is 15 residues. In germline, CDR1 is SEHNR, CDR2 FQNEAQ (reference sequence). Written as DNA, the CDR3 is TGTGCCAGCAGCTTCGGACAGATATCTAACTATGGCTACACCTTC. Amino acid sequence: CASSFGQISNYGYTF.

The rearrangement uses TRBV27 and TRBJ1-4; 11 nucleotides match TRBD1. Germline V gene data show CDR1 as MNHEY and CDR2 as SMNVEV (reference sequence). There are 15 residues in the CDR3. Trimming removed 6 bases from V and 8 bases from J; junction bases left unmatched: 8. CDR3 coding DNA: TGTGCCAGCAGCTCACACGGACAGGGGGCGGAAAAACTGTTTTTT. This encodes CASSSHGQGAEKLFF. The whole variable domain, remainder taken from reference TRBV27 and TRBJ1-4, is EAQVTQNPRYLITVTGKKLTVTCSQNMNHEYMSWYRQDPGLGLRQIYYSMNVEVTDKGDVPEGYKVSRKEKRNFPLILESPSPNQTSLYFCASSSHGQGAEKLFFGSGTQLSVL.

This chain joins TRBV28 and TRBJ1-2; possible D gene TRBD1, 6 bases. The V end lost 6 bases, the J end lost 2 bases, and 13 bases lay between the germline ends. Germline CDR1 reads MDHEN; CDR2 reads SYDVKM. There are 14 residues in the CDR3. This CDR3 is CASRQQGPNYGYTF. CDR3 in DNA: TGTGCCAGCAGACAACAGGGCCCCAACTATGGCTACACCTTC.

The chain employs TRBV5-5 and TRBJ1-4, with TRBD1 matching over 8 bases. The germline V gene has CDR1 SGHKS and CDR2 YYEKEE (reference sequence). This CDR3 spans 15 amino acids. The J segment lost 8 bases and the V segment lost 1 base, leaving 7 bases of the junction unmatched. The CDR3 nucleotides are TGTGCCAGCAGCTTGAGTCGACAGGGGAAGGAAAAACTGTTTTTT. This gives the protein CASSLSRQGKEKLFF.

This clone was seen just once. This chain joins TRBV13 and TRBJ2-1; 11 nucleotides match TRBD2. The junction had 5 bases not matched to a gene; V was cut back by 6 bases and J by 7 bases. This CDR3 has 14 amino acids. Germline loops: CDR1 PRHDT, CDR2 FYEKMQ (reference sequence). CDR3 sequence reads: CASSPSGGLNEQFF. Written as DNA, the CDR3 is TGTGCCAGCAGTCCTAGCGGGGGGCTGAATGAGCAGTTCTTC.

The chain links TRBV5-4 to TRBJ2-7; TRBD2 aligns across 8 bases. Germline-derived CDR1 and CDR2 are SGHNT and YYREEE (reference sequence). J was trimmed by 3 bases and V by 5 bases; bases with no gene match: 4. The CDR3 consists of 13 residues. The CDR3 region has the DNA TGTGCCAGCAGTCGGGGGGGTAACTACGAGCAGTACTTC. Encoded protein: CASSRGGNYEQYF. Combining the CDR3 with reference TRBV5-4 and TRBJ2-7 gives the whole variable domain ETGVTQSPTHLIKTRGQQVTLRCSSQSGHNTVSWYQQALGQGPQFIFQYYREEENGRGNFPPRFSGLQFPNYSSELNVNALELDDSALYLCASSRGGNYEQYFGPGTRLTVT.

The CDR3 is CASSESSWGVRQYF. CDR3 nucleotides: TGTGCCAGCAGTGAATCGTCATGGGGGGTTAGGCAGTACTTC. This chain uses TRBV25-1 with TRBJ2-7; tentatively, D is TRBD2 (6 bases). V was clipped by 1 base and J by 9 bases, with 16 bases between them. Germline CDR1 and CDR2: MGHDK and SYGVNS. The CDR3 has 14 residues.

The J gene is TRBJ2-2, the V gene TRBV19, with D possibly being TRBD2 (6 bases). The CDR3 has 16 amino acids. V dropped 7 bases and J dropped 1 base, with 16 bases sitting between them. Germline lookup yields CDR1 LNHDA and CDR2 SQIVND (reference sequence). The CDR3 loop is CASTHRWGVNTGELFF. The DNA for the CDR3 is TGTGCCAGTACCCATCGGTGGGGGGTGAACACCGGGGAGCTGTTTTTT. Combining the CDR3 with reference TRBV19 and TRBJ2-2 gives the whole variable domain DGGITQSPKYLFRKEGQNVTLSCEQNLNHDAMYWYRQDPGQGLRLIYYSQIVNDFQKGDIAEGYSVSREKKESFPLTVTSAQKNPTAFYLCASTHRWGVNTGELFFGEGSRLTVL.

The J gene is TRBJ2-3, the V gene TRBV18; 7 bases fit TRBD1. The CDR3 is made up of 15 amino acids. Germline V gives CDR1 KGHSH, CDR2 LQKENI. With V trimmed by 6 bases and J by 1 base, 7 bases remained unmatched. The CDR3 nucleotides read TGTGCCAGCTCCCAACAGGGGCTGGGCACAGATACGCAGTATTTT. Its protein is CASSQQGLGTDTQYF.